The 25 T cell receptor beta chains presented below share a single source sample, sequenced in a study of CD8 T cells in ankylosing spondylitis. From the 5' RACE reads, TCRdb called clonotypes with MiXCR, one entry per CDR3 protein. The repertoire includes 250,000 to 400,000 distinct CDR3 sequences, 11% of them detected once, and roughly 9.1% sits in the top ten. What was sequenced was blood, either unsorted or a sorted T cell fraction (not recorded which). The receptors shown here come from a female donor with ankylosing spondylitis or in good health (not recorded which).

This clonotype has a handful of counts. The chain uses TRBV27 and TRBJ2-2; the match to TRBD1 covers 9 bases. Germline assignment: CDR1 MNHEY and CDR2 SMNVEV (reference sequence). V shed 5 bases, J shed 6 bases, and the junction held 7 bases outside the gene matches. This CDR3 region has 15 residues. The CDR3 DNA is TGTGCCAGCAGTCCCGGGGACAGGGAGGCCGGGGAGCTGTTTTTT. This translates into CASSPGDREAGELFF.

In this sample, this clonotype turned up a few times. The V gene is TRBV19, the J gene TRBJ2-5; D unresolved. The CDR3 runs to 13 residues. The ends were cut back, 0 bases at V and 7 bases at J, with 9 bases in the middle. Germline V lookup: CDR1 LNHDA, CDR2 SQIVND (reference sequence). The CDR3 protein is CASSIDRAVTQYF. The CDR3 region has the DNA TGTGCCAGTAGTATAGATCGAGCAGTGACCCAGTACTTC.

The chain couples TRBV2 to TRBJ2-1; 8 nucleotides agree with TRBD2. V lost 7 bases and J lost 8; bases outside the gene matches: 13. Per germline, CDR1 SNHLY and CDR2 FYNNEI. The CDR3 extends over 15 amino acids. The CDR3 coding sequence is TGTGCCAGCACCCCGAGCGGGAGACAATATGATGAGCAGTTCTTC. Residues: CASTPSGRQYDEQFF.

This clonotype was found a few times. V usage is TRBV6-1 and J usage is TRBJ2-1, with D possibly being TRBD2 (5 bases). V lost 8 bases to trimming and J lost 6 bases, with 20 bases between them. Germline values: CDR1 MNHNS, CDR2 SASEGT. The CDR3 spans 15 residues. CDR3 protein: CASCNTIRSGNEQFF. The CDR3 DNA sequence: TGTGCCAGCTGCAACACAATTCGGAGCGGCAATGAGCAGTTCTTC.

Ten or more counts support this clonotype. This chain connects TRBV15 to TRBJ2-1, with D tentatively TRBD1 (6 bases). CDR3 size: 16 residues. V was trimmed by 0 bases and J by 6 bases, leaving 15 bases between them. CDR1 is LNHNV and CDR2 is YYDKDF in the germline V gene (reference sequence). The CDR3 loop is CATSRDRGGMVNEQFF. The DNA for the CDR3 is TGTGCCACCAGCAGAGATCGAGGGGGAATGGTCAATGAGCAGTTCTTC.

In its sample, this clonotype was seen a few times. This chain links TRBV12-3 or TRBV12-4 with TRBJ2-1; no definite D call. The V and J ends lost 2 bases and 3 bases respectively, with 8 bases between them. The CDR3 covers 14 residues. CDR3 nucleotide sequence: TGTGCCAGCAGTTTAAGGTTCAGCTACAATGAGCAGTTCTTC. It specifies CASSLRFSYNEQFF.

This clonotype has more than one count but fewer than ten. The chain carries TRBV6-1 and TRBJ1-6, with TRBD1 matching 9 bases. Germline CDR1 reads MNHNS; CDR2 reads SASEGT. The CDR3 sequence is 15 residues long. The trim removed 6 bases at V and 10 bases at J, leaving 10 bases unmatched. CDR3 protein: CASSPGDRVESPLHF. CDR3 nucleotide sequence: TGTGCCAGCAGCCCGGGGGACAGGGTCGAATCACCCCTCCACTTT.

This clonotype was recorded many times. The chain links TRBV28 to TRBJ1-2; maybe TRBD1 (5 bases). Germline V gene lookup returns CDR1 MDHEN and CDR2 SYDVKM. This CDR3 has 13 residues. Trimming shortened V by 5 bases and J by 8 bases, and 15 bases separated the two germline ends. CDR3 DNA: TGTGCCAGCAGTAAGCGGACGGGGACCGGCTACACCTTC. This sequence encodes CASSKRTGTGYTF.

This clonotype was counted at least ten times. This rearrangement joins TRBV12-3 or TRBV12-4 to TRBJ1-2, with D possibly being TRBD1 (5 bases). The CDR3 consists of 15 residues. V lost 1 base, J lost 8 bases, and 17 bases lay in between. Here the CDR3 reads CASSLVGDPHYGYTF. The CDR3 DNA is TGTGCCAGCAGTTTAGTAGGGGATCCCCATTACGGCTACACCTTC.

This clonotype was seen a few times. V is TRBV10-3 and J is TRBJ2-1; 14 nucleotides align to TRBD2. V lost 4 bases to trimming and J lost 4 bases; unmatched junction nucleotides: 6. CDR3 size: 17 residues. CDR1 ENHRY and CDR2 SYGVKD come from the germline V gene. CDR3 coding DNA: TGTGCCATCAGTGGGGGGACTAGCGGGGGCCGGTACAATGAGCAGTTCTTC. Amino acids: CAISGGTSGGRYNEQFF.

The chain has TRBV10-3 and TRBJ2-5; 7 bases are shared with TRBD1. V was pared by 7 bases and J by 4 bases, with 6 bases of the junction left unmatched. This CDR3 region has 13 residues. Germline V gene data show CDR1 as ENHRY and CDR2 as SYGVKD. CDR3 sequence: CAINGQVSETQYF. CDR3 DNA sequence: TGTGCCATCAACGGACAGGTATCAGAGACCCAGTACTTC.

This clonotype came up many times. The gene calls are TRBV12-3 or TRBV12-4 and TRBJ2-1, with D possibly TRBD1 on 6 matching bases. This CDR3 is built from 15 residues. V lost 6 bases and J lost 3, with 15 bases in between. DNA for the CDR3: TGTGCCAGCAGAATAGGGCAGGGGAACTACAATGAGCAGTTCTTC. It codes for CASRIGQGNYNEQFF.

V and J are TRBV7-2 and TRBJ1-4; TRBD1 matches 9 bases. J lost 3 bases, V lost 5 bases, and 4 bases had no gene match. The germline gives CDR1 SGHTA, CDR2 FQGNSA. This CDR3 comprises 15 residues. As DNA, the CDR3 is TGTGCCAGCAGCCCTCGACAGGGGGCTAATGAAAAACTGTTTTTT. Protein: CASSPRQGANEKLFF.

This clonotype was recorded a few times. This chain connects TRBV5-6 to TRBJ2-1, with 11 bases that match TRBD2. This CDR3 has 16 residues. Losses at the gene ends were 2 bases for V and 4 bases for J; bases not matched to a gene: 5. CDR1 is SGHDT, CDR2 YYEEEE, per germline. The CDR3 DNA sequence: TGTGCCAGCAGCTTTTCCCGACTAGCGGGGTACAATGAGCAGTTCTTC. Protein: CASSFSRLAGYNEQFF.

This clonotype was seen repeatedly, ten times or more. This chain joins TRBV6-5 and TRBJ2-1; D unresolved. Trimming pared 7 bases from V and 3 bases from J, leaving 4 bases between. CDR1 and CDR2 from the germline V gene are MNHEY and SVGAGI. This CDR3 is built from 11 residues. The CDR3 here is CASNNYNEQFF. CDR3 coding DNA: TGTGCCAGCAACAACTACAATGAGCAGTTCTTC.

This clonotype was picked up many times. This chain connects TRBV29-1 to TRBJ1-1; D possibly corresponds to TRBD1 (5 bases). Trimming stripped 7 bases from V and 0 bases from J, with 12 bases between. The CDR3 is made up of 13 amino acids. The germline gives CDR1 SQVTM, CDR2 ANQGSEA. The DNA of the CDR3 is TGCAGCGGAAGGGGACGGATGAACACTGAAGCTTTCTTT. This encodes CSGRGRMNTEAFF.

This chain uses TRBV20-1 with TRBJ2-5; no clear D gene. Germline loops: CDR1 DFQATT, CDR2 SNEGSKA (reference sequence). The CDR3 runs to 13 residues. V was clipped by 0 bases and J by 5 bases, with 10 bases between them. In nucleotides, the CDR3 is TGCAGTGCTAGAGATCTTAGAGTGGAGACCCAGTACTTC. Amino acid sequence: CSARDLRVETQYF.

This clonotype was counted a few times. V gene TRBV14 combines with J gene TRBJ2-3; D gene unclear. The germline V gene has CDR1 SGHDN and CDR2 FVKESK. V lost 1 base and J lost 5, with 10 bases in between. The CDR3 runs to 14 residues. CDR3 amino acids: CASSQVVFRDTQYF. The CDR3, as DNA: TGTGCCAGCAGCCAAGTTGTCTTCCGAGATACGCAGTATTTT.

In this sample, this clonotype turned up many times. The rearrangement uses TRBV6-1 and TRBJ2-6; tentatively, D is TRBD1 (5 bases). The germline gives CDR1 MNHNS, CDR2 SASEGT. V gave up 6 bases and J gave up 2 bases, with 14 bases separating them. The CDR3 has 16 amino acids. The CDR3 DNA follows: TGTGCCAGCAGGCAAGACAGAATCGCTGGGGCCAACGTCCTGACTTTC. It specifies CASRQDRIAGANVLTF.

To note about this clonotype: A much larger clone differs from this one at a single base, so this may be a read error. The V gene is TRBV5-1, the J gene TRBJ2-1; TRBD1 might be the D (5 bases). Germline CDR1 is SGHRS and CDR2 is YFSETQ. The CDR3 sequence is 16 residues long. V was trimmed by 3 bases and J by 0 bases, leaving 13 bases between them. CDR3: CASSSVGVSSYNEQFF. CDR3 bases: TGCGCCAGCAGCTCGGTAGGGGTGAGCTCCTACAATGAGCAGTTCTTC.

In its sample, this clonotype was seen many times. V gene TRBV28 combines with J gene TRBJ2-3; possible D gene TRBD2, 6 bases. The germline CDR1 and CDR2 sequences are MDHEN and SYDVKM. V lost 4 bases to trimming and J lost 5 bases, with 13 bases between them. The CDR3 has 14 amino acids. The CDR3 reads CASSSAYGGDTQYF. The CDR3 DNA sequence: TGTGCCAGCAGTTCGGCCTACGGGGGAGATACGCAGTATTTT.

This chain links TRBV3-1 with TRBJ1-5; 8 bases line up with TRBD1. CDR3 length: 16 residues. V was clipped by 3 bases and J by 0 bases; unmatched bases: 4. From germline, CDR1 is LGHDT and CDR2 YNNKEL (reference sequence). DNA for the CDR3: TGTGCCAGCAGCCATGGGACAGGATATAGCAATCAGCCCCAGCATTTT. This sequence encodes CASSHGTGYSNQPQHF.

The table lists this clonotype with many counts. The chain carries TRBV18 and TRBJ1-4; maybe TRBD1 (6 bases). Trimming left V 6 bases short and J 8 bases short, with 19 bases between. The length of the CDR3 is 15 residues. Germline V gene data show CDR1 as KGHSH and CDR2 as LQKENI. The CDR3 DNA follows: TGTGCCAGCTCGCCGACAGGCCCTGAACGAGAAAAACTGTTTTTT. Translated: CASSPTGPEREKLFF. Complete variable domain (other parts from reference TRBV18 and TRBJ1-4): NAGVMQNPRHLVRRRGQEARLRCSPMKGHSHVYWYRQLPEEGLKFMVYLQKENIIDESGMPKERFSAEFPKEGPSILRIQQVVRGDSAAYFCASSPTGPEREKLFFGSGTQLSVL.

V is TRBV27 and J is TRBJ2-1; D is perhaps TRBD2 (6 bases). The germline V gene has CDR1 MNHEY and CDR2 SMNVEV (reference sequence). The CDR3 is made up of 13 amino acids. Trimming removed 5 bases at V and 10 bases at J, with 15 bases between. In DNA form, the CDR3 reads TGTGCCAGCAGTCAACCTGCAAGCGGGGAGCAGTTCTTC. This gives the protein CASSQPASGEQFF.

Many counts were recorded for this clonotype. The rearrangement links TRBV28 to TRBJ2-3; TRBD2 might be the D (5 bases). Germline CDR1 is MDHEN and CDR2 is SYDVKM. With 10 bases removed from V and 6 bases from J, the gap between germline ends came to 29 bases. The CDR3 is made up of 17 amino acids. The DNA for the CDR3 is TGTGCCACCAGACCCCCCCGGCTCCTAAGGACTTCGGATACGCAGTATTTT. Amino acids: CATRPPRLLRTSDTQYF.